The 14 T cell receptor beta chains below come from one sample, sequenced in a study of identical twins. Via MiXCR, TCRdb re-called the 5' RACE reads, giving one row per CDR3 protein. The sample has about 530,000 distinct CDR3 sequences; approximately 20% are singletons. The same specimen was also included in a second study, on yellow fever vaccine responses in identical twins.

The sequenced sample was CD4+ T cells sorted from blood. The receptors here all came from a woman under 30 in good health.

The chain uses TRBV20-1 and TRBJ2-5; D might be TRBD1 or TRBD2, each matching 5 bases. V lost 2 bases, J lost 5 bases, and 15 bases lay in between. Germline CDR1 and CDR2: DFQATT and SNEGSKA (reference sequence). The CDR3 totals 14 residues. CDR3 coding DNA: TGCAGTGCTAGAACACGTTCGTGGGGGGAGACCCAGTACTTC. It specifies CSARTRSWGETQYF.

J is TRBJ1-6 and V is TRBV6-5; D ambiguous. Germline values: CDR1 MNHEY, CDR2 SVGAGI. The CDR3 has 11 residues. V was trimmed by 5 bases and J by 12 bases, leaving 8 bases between them. The CDR3 protein is CASSTRGPLHF. In DNA, the CDR3 is TGTGCCAGCAGTACCCGGGGACCCCTCCACTTT.

This clonotype was seen a few times. The V gene is TRBV5-6, the J gene TRBJ1-2; D is unclear. V dropped 0 bases and J dropped 5 bases, with 14 bases sitting between them. Germline values: CDR1 SGHDT, CDR2 YYEEEE. The CDR3 consists of 15 residues. As DNA, the CDR3 is TGTGCCAGCAGCTTGGAAACACCACCCGGGTATGGCTACACCTTC. The encoded protein is CASSLETPPGYGYTF.

The chain is built from TRBV28 and TRBJ1-1; D is possibly TRBD1 (5 bases). The CDR3 is 11 residues long. V gave up 10 bases and J gave up 4 bases, with 10 bases separating them. Germline V CDR1 and CDR2: MDHEN, SYDVKM. The CDR3 DNA reads TGTGCCACCAAAGGGGCCACTGAAGCTTTCTTT. It specifies CATKGATEAFF.

CDR3 coding DNA: TGCGCCAGCAGCTCAACGGGACTTCTAACTGAAGCTTTCTTT. Translation: CASSSTGLLTEAFF. The chain is built from TRBV5-1 and TRBJ1-1, with D perhaps TRBD1 (5 bases). The CDR3 extends over 14 amino acids. CDR1 and CDR2 (germline): SGHRS, YFSETQ. V lost 3 bases and J 5 bases, leaving 14 bases between the germline ends.

This clonotype was detected only a few times. The chain uses TRBV15 and TRBJ2-3, with 8 positions matching TRBD1. The CDR3 extends over 14 amino acids. Germline V gene data show CDR1 as LNHNV and CDR2 as YYDKDF (reference sequence). J was trimmed by 1 base and V by 5 bases; bases with no gene match: 2. The CDR3 nucleotides are TGTGCCACCAGCTCGGGACAGGGCACAGATACGCAGTATTTT. Protein product: CATSSGQGTDTQYF. The whole variable domain, filled in from reference TRBV15 and TRBJ2-3, reads DAMVIQNPRYQVTQFGKPVTLSCSQTLNHNVMYWYQQKSSQAPKLLFHYYDKDFNNEADTPDNFQSRRPNTSFCFLDIRSPGLGDTAMYLCATSSGQGTDTQYFGPGTRLTVL.

This clonotype was seen a few times. The chain joins TRBV20-1 to TRBJ2-4; 11 bases line up with TRBD2. Germline assignment: CDR1 DFQATT and CDR2 SNEGSKA (reference sequence). The CDR3 totals 18 residues. With V trimmed by 6 bases and J by 1 base, 14 bases remained unmatched. The DNA for the CDR3 is TGCAGTGCCAGTAGCGGGGGGGCGGGGGAGTGGGCCAAAAACATTCAGTACTTC. This gives the protein CSASSGGAGEWAKNIQYF.

This sequence joins TRBV5-1 and TRBJ2-2; 9 positions agree with TRBD2. CDR3 length: 13 residues. After removal of 4 bases from V and 7 bases from J, the junction contained 2 bases not matched to a gene. Germline V CDR1 and CDR2: SGHRS, YFSETQ. CDR3 region: CASSLTSGGELFF. The DNA of the CDR3 is TGCGCCAGCAGCCTGACTAGCGGCGGGGAGCTGTTTTTT.

The chain has TRBV12-3 or TRBV12-4 and TRBJ2-4, with TRBD1 identical over 9 bases. V gave up 5 bases and J gave up 1 base; unmatched junction bases: 3. The CDR3 covers 15 residues. CDR3 in DNA: TGTGCCAGCAGTCGACAGGGGGACGCCAAAAACATTCAGTACTTC. Translated, it gives CASSRQGDAKNIQYF.

Only a few counts were recorded for this clonotype. This chain connects TRBV10-3 to TRBJ2-2, with 10 positions matching TRBD1. The CDR3 extends over 16 amino acids. Germline loops: CDR1 ENHRY, CDR2 SYGVKD. V was pared by 7 bases and J by 5 bases, with 10 bases of the junction left unmatched. DNA for the CDR3: TGTGCCATCACTACGGTCTCGGGACAGGGGACCGGGGAGCTGTTTTTT. Protein product: CAITTVSGQGTGELFF.

Only a few counts were recorded for this clonotype. The chain links TRBV29-1 to TRBJ2-3; TRBD2 matches at 10 bases. V was pared by 5 bases and J by 2 bases, with 4 bases of the junction left unmatched. The CDR3 extends over 14 amino acids. Germline V gene sequence: CDR1 SQVTM, CDR2 ANQGSEA. The chain's CDR3 is CSVSLAGATDTQYF. For the CDR3, the DNA is TGCAGCGTTTCGCTAGCGGGAGCCACAGATACGCAGTATTTT.

This clonotype appeared a few times. The chain joins TRBV12-3 or TRBV12-4 to TRBJ2-7, with D hard to call. The V end lost 6 bases, the J end lost 2 bases, and 11 bases lay between the germline ends. The CDR3 totals 13 residues. The CDR3 loop reads CASSSVRTYEQYF. In nucleotides, the CDR3 is TGTGCCAGCAGCTCAGTTAGGACCTACGAGCAGTACTTC.

This clonotype was seen more than once but under ten times. The chain uses TRBV24-1 and TRBJ2-2; D is unresolved. V lost 3 bases, J lost 6 bases, and 7 bases lay in between. In germline, CDR1 is KGHDR, CDR2 SFDVKD. The length of the CDR3 is 13 residues. For the CDR3, the DNA is TGTGCCACCAGTGATATCGGTGCCGGGGAGCTGTTTTTT. This codes for CATSDIGAGELFF.

The chain joins TRBV10-3 to TRBJ1-5, with D possibly matching TRBD1 (6 bases). Trimming removed 0 bases at V and 4 bases at J, with 13 bases between. CDR3 size: 16 residues. The V gene's germline CDR1 is ENHRY and CDR2 SYGVKD. CDR3 sequence: CAISESWGAGNQPQHF. In DNA form, the CDR3 reads TGTGCCATCAGTGAGTCGTGGGGGGCTGGAAATCAGCCCCAGCATTTT.